The 23 T cell receptor beta chains given below trace back to one sample, sequenced in a study of siplizumab effects on memory and regulatory T cells. Method: immunoSEQ multiplex PCR; TCRdb's copy keeps in-frame clones and lacks some. The sample records tens of thousands of clones, 88% being singletons. Sequenced material: Tregs sorted from blood. These receptors all stem from a human donor in good health.

The chain joins TRBV10-2 to TRBJ1-6, with 7 bases that match TRBD1. Germline V gene sequence: CDR1 WSHSY, CDR2 SAAADI. This CDR3 has 15 residues. Trimming took 6 bases from V and 9 from J; bases not matched to a gene: 11. CDR3 residues: CASRAEGAVGSPLHF. DNA of the CDR3: TGCGCCAGCAGGGCCGAGGGGGCAGTCGGTTCACCCCTCCACTTT.

V is TRBV5-1 and J is TRBJ1-5; no clear D. Germline V lookup: CDR1 SGHRS, CDR2 YFSETQ. Trimming took 0 bases from V and 0 from J, leaving 7 bases between them. The CDR3 runs 15 residues. The CDR3 DNA reads TGCGCCAGCAGCTTGGGCAGCAATAGCAATCAGCCCCAGCATTTT. Its protein product is CASSLGSNSNQPQHF.

This sequence joins TRBV21-1 and TRBJ2-4; the listed D gene, TRBD2, was not tested against the DNA. TRBV21-1 is annotated as a pseudogene. CDR3 length: 12 amino acids. CDR3 protein: CASISTGNIQYF. CDR3 sequence (DNA): TGTGCCAGCATCAGTACGGGAAACATTCAGTACTTC.

The V and J genes are TRBV4-2 and TRBJ2-1, with TRBD2 matching 8 bases. The germline V gene has CDR1 LGHNA and CDR2 YNFKEQ. This CDR3 is built from 16 residues. V was clipped by 1 base and J by 0 bases; unmatched bases: 2. In nucleotides, the CDR3 is TGTGCCAGCAGCCAAGGACTAGCGCTCTCCTACAATGAGCAGTTCTTC. It yields the protein CASSQGLALSYNEQFF.

This chain joins TRBV4-2 and TRBJ2-7, with 7 nucleotides matching TRBD1. The ends lost 3 bases at V and 5 bases at J; junction bases unmatched: 7. Germline loops: CDR1 LGHNA, CDR2 YNFKEQ. There are 14 residues in the CDR3. The CDR3 nucleotides read TGTGCCAGCAGCCAGGTAAAAGGGACAGACGAGCAGTACTTC. This translates into CASSQVKGTDEQYF.

The J gene is TRBJ2-2, the V gene TRBV2, with TRBD2 identical over 7 bases. Germline V gives CDR1 SNHLY, CDR2 FYNNEI. The CDR3 has 12 residues. Trimming removed 8 bases from V and 4 bases from J; junction bases left unmatched: 1. CDR3 sequence (DNA): TGTGCCAGCGGGAGGGGCACCGGGGAGCTGTTTTTT. Amino acids: CASGRGTGELFF.

The sample holds one count of this clone. The V gene is TRBV2, the J gene TRBJ1-1; D gene unclear. CDR3 size: 12 residues. From germline, CDR1 is SNHLY and CDR2 FYNNEI. The V and J ends lost 5 bases and 5 bases respectively, with 9 bases between them. This CDR3 is CASSPGWTEAFF. The CDR3 region has the DNA TGTGCCAGCAGTCCGGGCTGGACTGAAGCTTTCTTT.

The chain couples TRBV6-1 to TRBJ1-2, with no clear D. This CDR3 is 15 amino acids long. V lost 0 bases to trimming and J lost 7 bases, with 15 bases between them. Germline CDR1 MNHNS, CDR2 SASEGT. CDR3: CASSEALVTGAGYTF. CDR3 sequence (DNA): TGTGCCAGCAGTGAAGCGCTGGTCACGGGCGCTGGCTACACCTTC.

This chain connects TRBV7-8 to TRBJ2-1, with a tentative D call TRBD1 (6 bases). V was shortened by 4 bases and J by 4 bases, with 14 bases between the two germline ends. CDR1 and CDR2 (germline): SGHVS, FQNEAQ. There are 15 residues in the CDR3. CDR3 in amino acids: CASSSAKDSYNEQFF. CDR3 bases: TGTGCCAGCAGCTCGGCGAAGGACAGTTACAATGAGCAGTTCTTC.

J is TRBJ1-2 and V is TRBV2; 10 nucleotides match TRBD1. This CDR3 comprises 14 residues. From germline, CDR1 is SNHLY and CDR2 FYNNEI. V was pared by 5 bases and J by 4 bases, with 4 bases of the junction left unmatched. CDR3 sequence: CASSTDRGGYGYTF. The DNA of the CDR3 is TGTGCCAGCAGTACGGACAGGGGGGGCTATGGCTACACCTTC.

The chain couples TRBV28 to TRBJ2-1; no definite D call. This CDR3 has 14 residues. Trimming took 5 bases from V and 6 from J, leaving 14 bases between them. Per the germline V gene, CDR1 is MDHEN and CDR2 is SYDVKM. The CDR3, as DNA: TGTGCCAGCAGTATCCGGGTAGTCTCCAATGAGCAGTTCTTC. Translated, it gives CASSIRVVSNEQFF.

CDR3 sequence reads: CASSWADNTGANVLTF. The CDR3 region has the DNA TGTGCCAGCAGTTGGGCGGACAATACTGGGGCCAACGTCCTGACTTTC. The chain joins TRBV28 to TRBJ2-6, with TRBD1 as a possible D gene (5 bases). Germline V gene sequence: CDR1 MDHEN, CDR2 SYDVKM. The CDR3 runs 16 residues. V was pared by 4 bases and J by 2 bases, with 12 bases between.

This clone was seen just once. J is TRBJ2-2 and V is TRBV9; no clear D. V was shortened by 2 bases and J by 3 bases, with 8 bases between the two germline ends. The germline V gene has CDR1 SGDLS and CDR2 YYNGEE. The CDR3 totals 14 residues. The CDR3 region is CASSVSPYTGELFF. The CDR3 coding sequence is TGTGCCAGCAGCGTGAGCCCCTACACCGGGGAGCTGTTTTTT.

The sample holds one count of this clone. This sequence joins TRBV15 and TRBJ2-3, with TRBD1 matching over 10 bases. V lost 1 base, J lost 3 bases, and 7 bases stayed unmatched. Germline CDR1 reads LNHNV; CDR2 reads YYDKDF (reference sequence). This CDR3 comprises 17 residues. This CDR3 reads CATSRVAWGQGTDTQYF. The CDR3, as DNA: TGTGCCACCAGCAGAGTGGCATGGGGACAGGGGACAGATACGCAGTATTTT. Full variable domain (remainder filled in from reference TRBV15 and TRBJ2-3): DAMVIQNPRYQVTQFGKPVTLSCSQTLNHNVMYWYQQKSSQAPKLLFHYYDKDFNNEADTPDNFQSRRPNTSFCFLDIRSPGLGDTAMYLCATSRVAWGQGTDTQYFGPGTRLTVL.

This clone was counted between two and nine times. The rearrangement uses TRBV28 and TRBJ2-6, with 7 bases matching TRBD1. CDR1 is MDHEN, CDR2 SYDVKM, per germline. The V gene end was trimmed by 6 bases and the J gene end by 1 base; junction bases not matched to a gene: 9. The CDR3 covers 17 residues. The CDR3 nucleotides are TGTGCCAGCAGCCCACAGGGGATTTCTTCTGGGGCCAACGTCCTGACTTTC. Translated, it gives CASSPQGISSGANVLTF.

The rearrangement links TRBV27 to TRBJ1-2, with unresolved D. Deletions cut 7 bases from V and 4 bases from J, with 25 bases between. The length of the CDR3 is 17 residues. Germline values: CDR1 MNHEY, CDR2 SMNVEV (reference sequence). The CDR3 loop reads CASTKQPRTVNFYGYTF. The CDR3 nucleotides are TGTGCCAGCACCAAGCAGCCTCGGACGGTGAATTTCTATGGCTACACCTTC.

DNA of the CDR3: TGCGCCAGCAGCTTGGTAGTCGGGGAAGGCCCTGGGGCCAACGTCCTGACTTTC. This codes for CASSLVVGEGPGANVLTF. The rearrangement joins TRBV5-1 to TRBJ2-6; D possibly corresponds to TRBD2 (5 bases). This CDR3 contains 18 residues. V lost 0 bases and J lost 2, with 15 bases in between. Per the germline V gene, CDR1 is SGHRS and CDR2 is YFSETQ.

With respect to this clone: Other nucleotide sequences in the sample specify the same CDR3. This chain connects TRBV6-5 to TRBJ2-1; 10 bases line up with TRBD1. The trim removed 6 bases at V and 6 bases at J, leaving 8 bases unmatched. The CDR3 runs to 15 residues. Germline V CDR1 and CDR2: MNHEY, SVGAGI. DNA of the CDR3: TGTGCCAGCAGAACCGACAGGGGGCGTGGCAATGAGCAGTTCTTC. Translated, it gives CASRTDRGRGNEQFF.

The V gene is TRBV6-1, the J gene TRBJ1-4; the match to TRBD1 covers 8 bases. Germline values: CDR1 MNHNS, CDR2 SASEGT. The CDR3 extends over 15 amino acids. V gave up 6 bases and J gave up 8 bases; unmatched junction bases: 11. The CDR3: CASSGAGGAWEKLFF. The DNA of the CDR3 is TGTGCCAGCAGCGGCGCAGGGGGCGCTTGGGAAAAACTGTTTTTT.

The chain links TRBV19 to TRBJ1-1; 7 nucleotides match TRBD1. CDR3 size: 14 residues. Germline V gene data show CDR1 as LNHDA and CDR2 as SQIVND (reference sequence). The ends lost 4 bases at V and 1 base at J; junction bases unmatched: 3. CDR3 region: CASSTRQGNTEAFF. The CDR3 region has the DNA TGTGCCAGTAGTACCCGACAGGGGAACACTGAAGCTTTCTTT.

The chain has TRBV19 and TRBJ2-2; a weak D match, TRBD1 (6 bases). This CDR3 is built from 12 residues. From germline, CDR1 is LNHDA and CDR2 SQIVND (reference sequence). V lost 6 bases and J 5 bases, leaving 7 bases between the germline ends. CDR3 DNA sequence: TGTGCCAGTAGGGACAGAACCGGGGAGCTGTTTTTT. Amino acids: CASRDRTGELFF.

This clone appeared once. The V gene is TRBV9, the J gene TRBJ1-5; 9 bases align to TRBD1. After removal of 3 bases from V and 8 bases from J, the junction contained 6 bases not matched to a gene. The V gene's germline CDR1 is SGDLS and CDR2 YYNGEE. The CDR3 runs 14 residues. The chain's CDR3 is CASSATGGREPQHF. The CDR3 DNA reads as TGTGCCAGCAGCGCGACAGGGGGTAGGGAGCCCCAGCATTTT.

The chain links TRBV15 to TRBJ2-3, with D tentatively TRBD2 (5 bases). The germline CDR1 and CDR2 sequences are LNHNV and YYDKDF (reference sequence). There are 17 residues in the CDR3. V gave up 0 bases and J gave up 5 bases, with 18 bases separating them. The CDR3 region is CATSRDSAAPEKDTQYF. The CDR3 DNA sequence: TGTGCCACCAGCAGAGACTCAGCGGCACCTGAGAAAGATACGCAGTATTTT.